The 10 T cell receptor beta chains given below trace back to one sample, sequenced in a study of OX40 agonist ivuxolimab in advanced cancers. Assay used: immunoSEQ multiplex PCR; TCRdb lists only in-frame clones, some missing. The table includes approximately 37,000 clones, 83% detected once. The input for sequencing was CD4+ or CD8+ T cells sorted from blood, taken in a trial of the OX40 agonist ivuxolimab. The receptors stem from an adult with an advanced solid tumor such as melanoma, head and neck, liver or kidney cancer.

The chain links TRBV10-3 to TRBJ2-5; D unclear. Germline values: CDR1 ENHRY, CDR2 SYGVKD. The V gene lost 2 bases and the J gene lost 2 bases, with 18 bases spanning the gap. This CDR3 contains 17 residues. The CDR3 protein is CAISEPPHEAGQETQYF. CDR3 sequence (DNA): TGTGCCATCAGTGAGCCACCTCATGAGGCCGGGCAAGAGACCCAGTACTTC.

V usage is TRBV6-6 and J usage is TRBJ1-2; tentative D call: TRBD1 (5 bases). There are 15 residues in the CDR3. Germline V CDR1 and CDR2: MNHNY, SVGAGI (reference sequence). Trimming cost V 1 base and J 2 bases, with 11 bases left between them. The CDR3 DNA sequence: TGTGCCAGCAGTTACTTGGGCCAGGGAAACTATGGCTACACCTTC. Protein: CASSYLGQGNYGYTF.

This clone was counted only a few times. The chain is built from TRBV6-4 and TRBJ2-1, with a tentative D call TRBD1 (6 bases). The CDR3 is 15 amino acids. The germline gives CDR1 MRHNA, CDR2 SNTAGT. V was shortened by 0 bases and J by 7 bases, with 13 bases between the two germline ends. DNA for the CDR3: TGTGCCAGCAGTGACTCGGTTCAGGGGAGTAATGAGCAGTTCTTC. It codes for CASSDSVQGSNEQFF.

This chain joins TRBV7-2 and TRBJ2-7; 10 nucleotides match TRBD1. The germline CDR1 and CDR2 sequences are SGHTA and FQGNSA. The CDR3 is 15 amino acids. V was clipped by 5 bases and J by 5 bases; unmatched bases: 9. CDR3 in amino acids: CASSALGQGYDEQYF. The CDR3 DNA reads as TGTGCCAGCAGCGCGCTGGGACAGGGGTACGACGAGCAGTACTTC.

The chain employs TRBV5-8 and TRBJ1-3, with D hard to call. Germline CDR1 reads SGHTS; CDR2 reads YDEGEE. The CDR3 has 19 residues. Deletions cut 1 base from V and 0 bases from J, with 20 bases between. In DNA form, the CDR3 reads TGTGCCAGCAGCTTGTCGTCGTGGGCAGCTTACCTCTCTGGAAACACCATATATTTT. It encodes CASSLSSWAAYLSGNTIYF.

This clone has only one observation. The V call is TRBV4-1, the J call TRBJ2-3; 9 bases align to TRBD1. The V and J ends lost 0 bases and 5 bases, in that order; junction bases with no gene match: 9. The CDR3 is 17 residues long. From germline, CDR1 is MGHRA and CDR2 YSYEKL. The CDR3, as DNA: TGCGCCAGCAGCCAAGATCCCGGGACAGGGTACCGAGATACGCAGTATTTT. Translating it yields CASSQDPGTGYRDTQYF.

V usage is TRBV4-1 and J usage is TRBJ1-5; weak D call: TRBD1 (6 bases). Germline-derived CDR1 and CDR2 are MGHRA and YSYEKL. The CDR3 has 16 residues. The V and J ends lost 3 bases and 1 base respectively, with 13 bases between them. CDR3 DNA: TGCGCCAGCAGCCAGTCGGACAGTGCAAGCAATCAGCCCCAGCATTTT. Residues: CASSQSDSASNQPQHF.

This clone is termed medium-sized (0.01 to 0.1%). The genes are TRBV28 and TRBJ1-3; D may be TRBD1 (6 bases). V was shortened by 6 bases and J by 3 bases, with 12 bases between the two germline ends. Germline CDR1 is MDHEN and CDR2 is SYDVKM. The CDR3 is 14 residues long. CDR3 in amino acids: CASRLPGDGNTIYF. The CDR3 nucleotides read TGTGCCAGCAGACTACCAGGGGATGGAAACACCATATATTTT.

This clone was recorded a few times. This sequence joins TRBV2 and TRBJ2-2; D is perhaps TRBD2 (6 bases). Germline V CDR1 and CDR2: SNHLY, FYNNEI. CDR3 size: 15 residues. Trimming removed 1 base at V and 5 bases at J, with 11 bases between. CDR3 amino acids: CASSEERATTGELFF. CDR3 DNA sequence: TGTGCCAGCAGTGAAGAGCGGGCAACTACCGGGGAGCTGTTTTTT.

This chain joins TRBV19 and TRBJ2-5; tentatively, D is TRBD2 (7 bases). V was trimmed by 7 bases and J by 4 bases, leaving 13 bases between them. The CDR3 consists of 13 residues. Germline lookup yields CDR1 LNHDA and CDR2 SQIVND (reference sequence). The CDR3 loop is CASNGGAGETQYF. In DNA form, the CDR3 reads TGTGCCAGTAATGGGGGGGCCGGAGAGACCCAGTACTTC. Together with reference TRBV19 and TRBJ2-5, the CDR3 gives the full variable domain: DGGITQSPKYLFRKEGQNVTLSCEQNLNHDAMYWYRQDPGQGLRLIYYSQIVNDFQKGDIAEGYSVSREKKESFPLTVTSAQKNPTAFYLCASNGGAGETQYFGPGTRLLVL.